A selection of T cell receptor beta chains follows, all from one sample in a study of CD4+ T cells in melanoma. TCRdb keeps only in-frame clones here, not all; method: immunoSEQ multiplex PCR. The table includes 15,000 to 20,000 clones, over 75% detected once. The material sequenced was cells from a culture (not recorded whether cultured in vitro). The receptor source for this set is a human donor with melanoma. Each CDR3 is given with its conserved first and last residue. Fields, in order: J gene, V gene, clone size, D gene, CDR3 protein, CDR3 DNA. D genes are given only for firm matches. Clone size is shown for a subset of rows, as once, few, many or a class of expanded clone.

J: TRBJ1-1
V: TRBV7-3
size: NA
D: TRBD1
CDR3: CASSRDRGTEAFF
DNA: TGTGCCAGCAGCCGGGACAGAGGAACTGAAGCTTTCTTT

J: TRBJ2-7
V: TRBV20-1
size: NA
D: NA
CDR3: CSAEDGNEQYF
DNA: TGCAGTGCTGAGGACGGTAACGAGCAGTACTTC

J: TRBJ1-2
V: TRBV18
size: NA
D: NA
CDR3: CASSPAGPRYGYTF
DNA: TGTGCCAGCTCACCAGCAGGCCCTCGCTATGGCTACACCTTC

J: TRBJ2-5
V: TRBV5-6
size: NA
D: TRBD1
CDR3: CASSPLGQGVPRTQYF
DNA: TGTGCCAGCAGCCCCCTCGGCCAGGGGGTGCCGAGGACCCAGTACTTC

J: TRBJ1-6
V: TRBV2
size: NA
D: NA
CDR3: CASRAYDNSPLHF
DNA: TGTGCCAGCAGAGCCTACGATAATTCACCCCTCCACTTT

J: TRBJ1-1
V: TRBV29-1
size: medium-sized
D: TRBD1
CDR3: CSAGGWNTEAFF
DNA: TGCAGCGCAGGGGGCTGGAACACTGAAGCTTTCTTT

J: TRBJ1-2
V: TRBV15
size: NA
D: NA
CDR3: CATSGQVGYGYTF
DNA: TGTGCCACCAGCGGGCAGGTCGGCTATGGCTACACCTTC

J: TRBJ1-1
V: TRBV5-8
size: NA
D: NA
CDR3: CASSLRGNTEAFF
DNA: TGTGCCAGCAGCTTGAGGGGAAACACTGAAGCTTTCTTT

J: TRBJ2-2
V: TRBV2
size: NA
D: NA
CDR3: CASRGNDLVTGELFF
DNA: TGTGCCAGCAGAGGGAATGATTTGGTCACCGGGGAGCTGTTTTTT

J: TRBJ1-4
V: TRBV4-1
size: NA
D: NA
CDR3: CASSRTGLPNEKLFF
DNA: TGCGCCAGCAGTCGAACAGGGCTGCCTAATGAAAAACTGTTTTTT

J: TRBJ1-4
V: TRBV7-9
size: once
D: NA
CDR3: CASSQKGVTNEKLFF
DNA: TGTGCCAGCAGCCAAAAGGGCGTCACTAATGAAAAACTGTTTTTT

J: TRBJ2-5
V: TRBV30
size: NA
D: NA
CDR3: CAWSVGETQYF
DNA: TGTGCCTGGAGTGTTGGAGAGACCCAGTACTTC

J: TRBJ2-5
V: TRBV5-1
size: once
D: NA
CDR3: CASSLFRGQETQYF
DNA: TGCGCCAGCAGCTTGTTCAGGGGCCAAGAGACCCAGTACTTC

J: TRBJ1-1
V: TRBV6-5
size: NA
D: NA
CDR3: CASRRQINTEAFF
DNA: TGTGCCAGCAGACGACAAATAAACACTGAAGCTTTCTTT

J: TRBJ1-5
V: TRBV10-3
size: NA
D: NA
CDR3: CAISDWDDQPQHF
DNA: TGTGCCATCTCTGATTGGGACGATCAGCCCCAGCATTTT

J: TRBJ1-2
V: TRBV6-1
size: NA
D: TRBD1
CDR3: CASDGTAPTNYGYTF
DNA: TGTGCCAGCGACGGGACAGCGCCCACTAACTATGGCTACACCTTC

J: TRBJ1-1
V: TRBV7-3
size: NA
D: NA
CDR3: CASGLQGGTEAFF
DNA: TGTGCCAGCGGCCTTCAGGGTGGAACTGAAGCTTTCTTT

J: TRBJ1-1
V: TRBV2
size: few
D: NA
CDR3: CASSEGVNTEAFF
DNA: TGTGCCAGCAGTGAGGGGGTGAACACTGAAGCTTTCTTT

J: TRBJ2-3
V: TRBV30
size: NA
D: NA
CDR3: CAWSQGISSTDTQYF
DNA: TGTGCCTGGAGTCAAGGTATTTCTAGCACAGATACGCAGTATTTT

J: TRBJ2-7
V: TRBV7-9
size: NA
D: NA
CDR3: CASSFGDEQYF
DNA: TGTGCCAGCAGCTTTGGGGACGAGCAGTACTTC

J: TRBJ2-2
V: TRBV11-1
size: NA
D: TRBD2
CDR3: CASSKGTINTGELFF
DNA: TGTGCCAGCAGCAAAGGGACTATTAACACCGGGGAGCTGTTTTTT

J: TRBJ2-1
V: TRBV6-1
size: NA
D: NA
CDR3: CASSGTGPNEQFF
DNA: TGTGCCAGCAGTGGAACCGGGCCAAATGAGCAGTTCTTC